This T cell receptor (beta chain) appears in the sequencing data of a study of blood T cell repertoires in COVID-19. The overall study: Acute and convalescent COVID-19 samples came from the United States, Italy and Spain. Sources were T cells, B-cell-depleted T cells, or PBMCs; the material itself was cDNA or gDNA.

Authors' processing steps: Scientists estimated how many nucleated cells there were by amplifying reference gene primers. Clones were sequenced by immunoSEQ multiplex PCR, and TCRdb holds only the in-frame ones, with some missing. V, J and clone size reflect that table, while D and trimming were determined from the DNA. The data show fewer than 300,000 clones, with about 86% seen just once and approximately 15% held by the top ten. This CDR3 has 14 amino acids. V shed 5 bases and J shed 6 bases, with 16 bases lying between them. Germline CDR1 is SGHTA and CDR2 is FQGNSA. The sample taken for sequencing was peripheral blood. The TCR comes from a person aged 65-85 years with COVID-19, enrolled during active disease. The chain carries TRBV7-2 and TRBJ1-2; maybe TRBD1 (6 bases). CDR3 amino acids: CASSVPQGIDGYTF. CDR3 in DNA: TGTGCCAGCAGCGTCCCACAGGGAATTGATGGCTACACCTTC. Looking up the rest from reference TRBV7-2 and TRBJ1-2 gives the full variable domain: GAGVSQSPSNKVTEKGKDVELRCDPISGHTALYWYRQSLGQGLEFLIYFQGNSAPDKSGLPSDRFSAERTGGSVSTLTIQRTQQEDSAVYLCASSVPQGIDGYTFGSGTRLTVV.